This T cell receptor (beta chain) is from a study of T-cell memory formation after mild COVID-19. Study-level background: TCR clusters mostly belonged to single donors.

Study results and caveats: Contracting clones from day 15 to 85 showed balanced CD4/CD8; later expanders favored CD4+.

The 5'RACE method, run with constant-segment primers, produced TCR alpha and TCR beta cDNA libraries (carrying sample barcodes and UMIs). MiXCR was run by TCRdb on the 5' RACE reads, yielding one entry per CDR3 protein. There are 350,000 to 400,000 distinct CDR3 sequences in the sample; approximately 14% occur only once, and 22% lies in the top ten. About this clonotype: What it recognizes is unknown.

This receptor was identified in a man between 18 and 35 years old who had mild COVID-19 (a few samples of this study predate the infection). Cell type and time point are not known. Sequencing was performed on PBMCs or a T cell subset sorted from them (not recorded which).

CDR3 nucleotides: TGTGCCAGCAGTTCCGGACAGGGGGTCGGATCTAATGAAAAACTGTTTTTT. Amino acids: CASSSGQGVGSNEKLFF. The chain couples TRBV28 to TRBJ1-4, with 10 bases matching TRBD1. Trimming took 4 bases from V and 3 from J; bases not matched to a gene: 8. Per the germline V gene, CDR1 is MDHEN and CDR2 is SYDVKM. The CDR3 is 17 residues long.